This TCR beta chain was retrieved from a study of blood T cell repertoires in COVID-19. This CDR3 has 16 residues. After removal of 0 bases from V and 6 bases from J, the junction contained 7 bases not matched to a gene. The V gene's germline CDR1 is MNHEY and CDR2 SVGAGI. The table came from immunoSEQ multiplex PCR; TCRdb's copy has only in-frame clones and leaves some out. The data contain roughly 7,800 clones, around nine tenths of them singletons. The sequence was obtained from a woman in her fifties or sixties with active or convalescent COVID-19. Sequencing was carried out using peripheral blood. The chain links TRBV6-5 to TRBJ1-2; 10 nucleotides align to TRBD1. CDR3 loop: CASSYSRTGGGHGYTF. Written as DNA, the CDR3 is TGTGCCAGCAGTTACTCGAGGACAGGGGGTGGCCATGGCTACACCTTC.